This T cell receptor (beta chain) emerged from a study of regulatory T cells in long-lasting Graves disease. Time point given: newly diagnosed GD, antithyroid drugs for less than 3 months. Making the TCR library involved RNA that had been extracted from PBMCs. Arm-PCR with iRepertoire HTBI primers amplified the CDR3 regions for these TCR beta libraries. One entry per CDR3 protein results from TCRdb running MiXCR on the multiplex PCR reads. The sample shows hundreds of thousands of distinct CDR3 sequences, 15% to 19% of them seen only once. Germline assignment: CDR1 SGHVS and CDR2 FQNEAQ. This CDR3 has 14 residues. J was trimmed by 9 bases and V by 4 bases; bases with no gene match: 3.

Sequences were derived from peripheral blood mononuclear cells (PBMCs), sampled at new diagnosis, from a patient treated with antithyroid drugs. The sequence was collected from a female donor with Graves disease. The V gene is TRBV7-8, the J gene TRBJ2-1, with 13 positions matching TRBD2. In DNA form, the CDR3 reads TGTGCCAGCAGCTGGACTAGCGGGAGCAGTGAGCAGTTCTTC. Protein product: CASSWTSGSSEQFF.